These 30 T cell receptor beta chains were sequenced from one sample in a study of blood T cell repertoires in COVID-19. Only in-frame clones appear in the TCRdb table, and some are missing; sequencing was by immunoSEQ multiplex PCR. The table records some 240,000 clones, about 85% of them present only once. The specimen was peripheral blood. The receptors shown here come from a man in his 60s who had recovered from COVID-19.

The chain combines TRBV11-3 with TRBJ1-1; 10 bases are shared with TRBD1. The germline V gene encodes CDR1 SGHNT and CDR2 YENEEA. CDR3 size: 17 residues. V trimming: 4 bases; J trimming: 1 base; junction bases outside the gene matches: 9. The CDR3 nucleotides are TGTGCCAGCAGCTGGGGGACAGGGGCCCCCGGGAACACTGAAGCTTTCTTT. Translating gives CASSWGTGAPGNTEAFF. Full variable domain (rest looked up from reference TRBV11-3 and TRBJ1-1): EAGVVQSPRYKIIEKKQPVAFWCNPISGHNTLYWYLQNLGQGPELLIRYENEEAVDDSQLPKDRFSAERLKGVDSTLKIQPAELGDSAVYLCASSWGTGAPGNTEAFFGQGTRLTVV.

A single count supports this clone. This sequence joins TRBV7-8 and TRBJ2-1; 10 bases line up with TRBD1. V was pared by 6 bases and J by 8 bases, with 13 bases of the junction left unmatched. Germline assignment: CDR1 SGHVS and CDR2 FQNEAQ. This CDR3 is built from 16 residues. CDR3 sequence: CASSYNPGQGFHEQFF. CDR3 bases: TGTGCCAGCAGTTACAACCCGGGACAGGGGTTCCATGAGCAGTTCTTC.

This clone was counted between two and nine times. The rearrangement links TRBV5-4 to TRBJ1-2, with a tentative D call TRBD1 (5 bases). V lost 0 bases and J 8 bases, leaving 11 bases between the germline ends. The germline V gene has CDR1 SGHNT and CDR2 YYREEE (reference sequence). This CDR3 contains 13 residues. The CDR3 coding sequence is TGTGCCAGCAGCTTGGCCGGGGGAGGAGGCTACACCTTC. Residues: CASSLAGGGGYTF.

CDR3 in amino acids: CASRDTNYGYTF. CDR3 nucleotide sequence: TGCGCCAGCCGGGACACCAACTATGGCTACACCTTC. The chain has TRBV5-1 and TRBJ1-2, with D perhaps TRBD1 (6 bases). The CDR3 has 12 residues. V lost 7 bases to trimming and J lost 2 bases, with 9 bases between them. The germline gives CDR1 SGHRS, CDR2 YFSETQ.

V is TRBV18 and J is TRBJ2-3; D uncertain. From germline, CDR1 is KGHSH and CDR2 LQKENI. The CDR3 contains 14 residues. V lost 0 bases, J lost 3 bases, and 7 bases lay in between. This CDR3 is CASSPPRATDTQYF. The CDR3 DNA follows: TGTGCCAGCTCACCACCCCGAGCTACAGATACGCAGTATTTT.

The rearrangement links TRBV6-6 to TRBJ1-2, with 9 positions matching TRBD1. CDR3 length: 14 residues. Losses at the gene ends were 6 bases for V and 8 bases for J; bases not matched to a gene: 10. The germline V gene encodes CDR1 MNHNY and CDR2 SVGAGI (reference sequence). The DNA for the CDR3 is TGTGCCAGCAGCATAGACAGGGGGTCGTCCGGCTACACCTTC. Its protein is CASSIDRGSSGYTF.

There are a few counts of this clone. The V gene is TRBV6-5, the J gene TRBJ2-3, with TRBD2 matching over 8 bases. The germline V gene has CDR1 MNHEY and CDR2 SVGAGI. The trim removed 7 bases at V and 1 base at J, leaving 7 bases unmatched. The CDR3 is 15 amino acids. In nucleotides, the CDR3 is TGTGCCAGCATCCCACGGCGGGGGGGCACAGATACGCAGTATTTT. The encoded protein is CASIPRRGGTDTQYF.

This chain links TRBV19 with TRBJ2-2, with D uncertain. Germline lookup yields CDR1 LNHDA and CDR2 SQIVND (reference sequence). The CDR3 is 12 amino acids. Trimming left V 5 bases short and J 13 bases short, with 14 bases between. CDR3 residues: CASSSGVYRLFF. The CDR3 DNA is TGTGCCAGTAGTTCAGGTGTTTATAGGCTGTTTTTT.

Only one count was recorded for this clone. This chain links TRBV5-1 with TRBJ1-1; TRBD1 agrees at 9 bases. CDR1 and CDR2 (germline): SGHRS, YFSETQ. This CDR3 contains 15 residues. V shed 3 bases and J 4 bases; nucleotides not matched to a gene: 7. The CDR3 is CASSSGTGLGTEAFF. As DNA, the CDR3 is TGCGCCAGCAGCTCCGGGACAGGGCTGGGCACTGAAGCTTTCTTT.

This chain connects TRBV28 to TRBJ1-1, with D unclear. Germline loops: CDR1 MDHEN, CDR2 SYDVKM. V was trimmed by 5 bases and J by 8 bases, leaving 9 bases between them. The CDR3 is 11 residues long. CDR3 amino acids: CASSRKREAFF. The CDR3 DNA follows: TGTGCCAGCAGTCGCAAACGGGAAGCTTTCTTT.

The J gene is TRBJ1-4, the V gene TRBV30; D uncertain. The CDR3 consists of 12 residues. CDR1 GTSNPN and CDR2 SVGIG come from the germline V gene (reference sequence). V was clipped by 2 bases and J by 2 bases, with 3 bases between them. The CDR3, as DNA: TGTGCCTGGAGTCGTACTAATGAAAAACTGTTTTTT. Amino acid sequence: CAWSRTNEKLFF.

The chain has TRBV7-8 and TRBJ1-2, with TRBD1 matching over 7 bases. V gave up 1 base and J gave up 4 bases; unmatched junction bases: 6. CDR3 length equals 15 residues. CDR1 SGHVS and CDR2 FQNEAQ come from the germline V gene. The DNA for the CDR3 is TGTGCCAGCAGCTTAGGAGCGTCAGGGGGCTATGGCTACACCTTC. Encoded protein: CASSLGASGGYGYTF.

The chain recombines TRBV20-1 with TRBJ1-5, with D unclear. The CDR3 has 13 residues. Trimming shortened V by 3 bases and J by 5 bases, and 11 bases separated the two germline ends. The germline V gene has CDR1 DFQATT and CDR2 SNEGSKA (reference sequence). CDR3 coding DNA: TGCAGTGCTAGTGTGGGCCTCCATCAGCCCCAGCATTTT. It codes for CSASVGLHQPQHF.

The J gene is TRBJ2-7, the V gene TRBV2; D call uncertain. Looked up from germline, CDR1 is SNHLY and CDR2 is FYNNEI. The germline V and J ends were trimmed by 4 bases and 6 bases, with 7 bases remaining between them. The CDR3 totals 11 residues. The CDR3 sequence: CASSVVAEQYF. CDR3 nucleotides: TGTGCCAGCAGTGTTGTAGCCGAGCAGTACTTC.

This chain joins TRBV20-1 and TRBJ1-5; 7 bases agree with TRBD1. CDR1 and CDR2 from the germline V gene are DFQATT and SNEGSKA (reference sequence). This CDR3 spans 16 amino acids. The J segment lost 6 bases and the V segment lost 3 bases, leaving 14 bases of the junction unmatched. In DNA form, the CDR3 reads TGCAGTGCTAGTGCCCTCGGGGGACAGAAGAGTCAGCCCCAGCATTTT. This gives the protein CSASALGGQKSQPQHF.

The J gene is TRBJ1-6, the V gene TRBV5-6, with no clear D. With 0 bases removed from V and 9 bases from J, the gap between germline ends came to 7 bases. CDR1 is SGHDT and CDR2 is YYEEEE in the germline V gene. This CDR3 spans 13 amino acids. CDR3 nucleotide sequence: TGTGCCAGCAGCTTGGCCAATTCTTCACCCCTCCACTTT. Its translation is CASSLANSSPLHF.

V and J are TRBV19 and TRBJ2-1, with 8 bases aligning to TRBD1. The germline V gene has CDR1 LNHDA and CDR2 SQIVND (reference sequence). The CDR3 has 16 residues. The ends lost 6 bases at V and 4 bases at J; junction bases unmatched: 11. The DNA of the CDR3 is TGTGCCAGTAGGGAGGGACAGGCGGCTGGGTACAATGAGCAGTTCTTC. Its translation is CASREGQAAGYNEQFF.

The DNA of the CDR3 is TGTGCCAGCAGCGAACAGACAGGGCCAAGCAATCAGCCCCAGCATTTT. Translated, it gives CASSEQTGPSNQPQHF. The rearrangement uses TRBV7-2 and TRBJ1-5, with 7 bases matching TRBD1. Germline values: CDR1 SGHTA, CDR2 FQGNSA. Trimming at V came to 5 bases and at J to 1 base, leaving 8 bases not matched to a gene. This CDR3 comprises 16 residues.

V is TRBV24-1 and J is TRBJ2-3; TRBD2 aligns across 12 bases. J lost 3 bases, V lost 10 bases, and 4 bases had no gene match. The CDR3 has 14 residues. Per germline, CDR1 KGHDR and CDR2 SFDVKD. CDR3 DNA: TGTGCCACTGCCCTAGCGGGGGGGACAGATACGCAGTATTTT. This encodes CATALAGGTDTQYF.

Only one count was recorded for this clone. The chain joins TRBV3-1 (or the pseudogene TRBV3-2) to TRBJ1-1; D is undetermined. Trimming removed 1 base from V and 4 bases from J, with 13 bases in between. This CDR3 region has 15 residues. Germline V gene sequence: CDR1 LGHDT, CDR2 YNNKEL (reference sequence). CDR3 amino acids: CASSQASPRSTEAFF. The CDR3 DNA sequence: TGTGCCAGCAGCCAAGCAAGTCCGAGGTCCACTGAAGCTTTCTTT.

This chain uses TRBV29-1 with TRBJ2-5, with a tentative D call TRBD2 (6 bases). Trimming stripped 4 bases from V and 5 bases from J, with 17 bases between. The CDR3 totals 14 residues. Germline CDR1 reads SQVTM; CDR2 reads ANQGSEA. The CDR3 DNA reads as TGCAGCGTTGCTAGGAGGGGCTCCTGGGAGACCCAGTACTTC. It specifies CSVARRGSWETQYF.

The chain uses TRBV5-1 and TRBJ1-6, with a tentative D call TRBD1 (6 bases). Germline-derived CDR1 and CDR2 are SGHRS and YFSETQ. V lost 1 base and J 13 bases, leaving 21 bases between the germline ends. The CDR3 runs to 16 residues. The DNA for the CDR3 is TGCGCCAGCAGCTTGTGGGACACGAACGTCGGGTATCCCCTCCACTTT. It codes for CASSLWDTNVGYPLHF. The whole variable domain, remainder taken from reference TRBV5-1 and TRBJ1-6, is KAGVTQTPRYLIKTRGQQVTLSCSPISGHRSVSWYQQTPGQGLQFLFEYFSETQRNKGNFPGRFSGRQFSNSRSEMNVSTLELGDSALYLCASSLWDTNVGYPLHFGNGTRLTVT.

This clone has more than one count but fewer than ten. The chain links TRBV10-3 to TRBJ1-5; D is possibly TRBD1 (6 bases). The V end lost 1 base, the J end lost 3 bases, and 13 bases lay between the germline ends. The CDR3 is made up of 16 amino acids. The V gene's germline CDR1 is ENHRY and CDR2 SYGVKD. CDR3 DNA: TGTGCCATCAGTGAGTGGAGGACAGTTGACAATCAGCCCCAGCATTTT. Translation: CAISEWRTVDNQPQHF.

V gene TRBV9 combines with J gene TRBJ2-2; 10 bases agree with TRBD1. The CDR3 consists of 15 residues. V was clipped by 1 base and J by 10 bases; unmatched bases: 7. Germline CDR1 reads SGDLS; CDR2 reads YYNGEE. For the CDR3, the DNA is TGTGCCAGCAGCGTATTAGGACAGGGGGTTGAGGAGCTGTTTTTT. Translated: CASSVLGQGVEELFF.

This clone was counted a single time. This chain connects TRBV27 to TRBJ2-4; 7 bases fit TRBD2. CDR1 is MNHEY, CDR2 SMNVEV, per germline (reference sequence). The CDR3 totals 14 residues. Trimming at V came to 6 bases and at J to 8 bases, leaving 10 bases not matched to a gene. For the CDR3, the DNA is TGTGCCAGCAGCACGCGGGGGAAGGAGGACATTCAGTACTTC. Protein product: CASSTRGKEDIQYF.

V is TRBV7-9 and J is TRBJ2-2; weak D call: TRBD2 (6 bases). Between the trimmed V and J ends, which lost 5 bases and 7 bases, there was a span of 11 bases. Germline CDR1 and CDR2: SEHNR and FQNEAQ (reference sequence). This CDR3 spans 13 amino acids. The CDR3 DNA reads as TGTGCCAGCAGCATATTGGGAGGCGGGGAGCTGTTTTTT. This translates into CASSILGGGELFF.

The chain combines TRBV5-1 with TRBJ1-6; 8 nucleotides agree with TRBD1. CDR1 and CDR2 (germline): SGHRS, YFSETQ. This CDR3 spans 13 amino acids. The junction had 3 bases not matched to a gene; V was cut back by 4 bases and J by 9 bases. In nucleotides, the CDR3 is TGCGCCAGCAGCCCACAGGGGGGTTCACCCCTCCACTTT. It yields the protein CASSPQGGSPLHF.

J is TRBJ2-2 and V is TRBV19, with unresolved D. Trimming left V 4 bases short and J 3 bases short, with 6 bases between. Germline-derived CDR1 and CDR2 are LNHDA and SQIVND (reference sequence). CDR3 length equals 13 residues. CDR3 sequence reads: CASSTPDTGELFF. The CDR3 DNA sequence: TGTGCCAGTAGTACGCCGGACACCGGGGAGCTGTTTTTT. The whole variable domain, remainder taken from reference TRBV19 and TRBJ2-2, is DGGITQSPKYLFRKEGQNVTLSCEQNLNHDAMYWYRQDPGQGLRLIYYSQIVNDFQKGDIAEGYSVSREKKESFPLTVTSAQKNPTAFYLCASSTPDTGELFFGEGSRLTVL.

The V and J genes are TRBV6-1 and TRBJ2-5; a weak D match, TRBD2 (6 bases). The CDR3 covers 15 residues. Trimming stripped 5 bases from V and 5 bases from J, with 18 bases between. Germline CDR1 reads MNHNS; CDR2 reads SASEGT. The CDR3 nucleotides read TGTGCCAGCAGTCCCTCGAGAACTAGCAGGGAGACCCAGTACTTC. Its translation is CASSPSRTSRETQYF.

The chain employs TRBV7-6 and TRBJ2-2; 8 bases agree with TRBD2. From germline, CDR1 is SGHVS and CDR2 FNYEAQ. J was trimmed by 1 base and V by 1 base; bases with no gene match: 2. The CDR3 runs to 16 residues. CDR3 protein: CASSLGLAGNTGELFF. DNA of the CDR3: TGTGCCAGCAGCTTAGGTCTAGCGGGGAACACCGGGGAGCTGTTTTTT.